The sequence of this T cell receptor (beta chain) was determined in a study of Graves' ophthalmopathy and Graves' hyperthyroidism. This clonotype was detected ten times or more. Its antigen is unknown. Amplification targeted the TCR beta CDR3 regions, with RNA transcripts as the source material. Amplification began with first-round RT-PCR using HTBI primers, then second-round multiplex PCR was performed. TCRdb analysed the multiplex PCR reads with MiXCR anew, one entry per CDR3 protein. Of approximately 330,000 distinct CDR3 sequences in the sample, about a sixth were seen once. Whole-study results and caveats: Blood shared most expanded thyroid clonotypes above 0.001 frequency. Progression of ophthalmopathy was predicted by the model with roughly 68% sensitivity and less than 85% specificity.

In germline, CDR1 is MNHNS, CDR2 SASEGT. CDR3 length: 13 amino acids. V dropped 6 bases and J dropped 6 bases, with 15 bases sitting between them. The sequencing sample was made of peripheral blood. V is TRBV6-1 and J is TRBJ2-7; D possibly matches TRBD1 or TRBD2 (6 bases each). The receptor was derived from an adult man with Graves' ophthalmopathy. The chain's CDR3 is CASRDSGPPEQYF. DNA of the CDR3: TGTGCCAGCAGGGACAGCGGGCCCCCCGAGCAGTACTTC.